This T cell receptor (beta chain) was sequenced during a study of blood T cell repertoires in COVID-19. In the authors' methods: Reference gene primer amplification in the assay estimated nucleated cell counts. Some clones are missing from TCRdb's copy, which holds only in-frame ones; the method was immunoSEQ multiplex PCR. V and J calls plus clone size are reproduced from that table; the DNA served to infer D and trimming. The sample has about 110,000 clones, over 55% seen once; the top ten hold approximately 0.9%. The germline V gene encodes CDR1 SGHRS and CDR2 YFSETQ. J lost 0 bases, V lost 0 bases, and 3 bases had no gene match. The CDR3 spans 15 residues. This clone was counted only a few times.

This clonotype was obtained from a human donor with acute or convalescent COVID-19. The donor label of this sample is uncertain. V gene TRBV5-1 combines with J gene TRBJ2-7; 7 nucleotides match TRBD1. Sequences were obtained from peripheral blood. The CDR3 loop reads CASSLGGQSSYEQYF. The CDR3 bases are TGCGCCAGCAGCTTGGGGGGACAGAGCTCCTACGAGCAGTACTTC.